The clone carrying this TCR beta chain was picked up one time. The ends lost 4 bases at V and 8 bases at J; junction bases unmatched: 16. The V gene's germline CDR1 is KGHSH and CDR2 LQKENI. The CDR3 is made up of 17 amino acids. This sample is drawn from a study of blood T cell repertoires in COVID-19. Study information: Collection of acute and convalescent COVID-19 samples took place in the United States, Italy and Spain. T cells, B-cell-depleted T cells, or PBMCs supplied cDNA or gDNA.

Original methodology: Amplifying reference gene primers gave estimates of nucleated cell counts. Assay used: immunoSEQ multiplex PCR; TCRdb lists only in-frame clones, some missing. D and trimming come from the DNA, and the V and J calls and clone size come from that table. Found here are some 93,000 clones, less than 90% of them singletons; the top ten hold about 7%. This sequence joins TRBV18 and TRBJ2-1, with 8 bases fitting TRBD2. Sequenced input: peripheral blood. The sequence derives from a man aged 55 to 69 with acute or convalescent COVID-19. CDR3 nucleotide sequence: TGTGCCAGCTCACTTATCCAGCGGGAGTTGGGCACCGATGAGCAGTTCTTC. Translated, it gives CASSLIQRELGTDEQFF. The complete variable domain, with remaining parts taken from reference TRBV18 and TRBJ2-1, reads NAGVMQNPRHLVRRRGQEARLRCSPMKGHSHVYWYRQLPEEGLKFMVYLQKENIIDESGMPKERFSAEFPKEGPSILRIQQVVRGDSAAYFCASSLIQRELGTDEQFFGPGTRLTVL.